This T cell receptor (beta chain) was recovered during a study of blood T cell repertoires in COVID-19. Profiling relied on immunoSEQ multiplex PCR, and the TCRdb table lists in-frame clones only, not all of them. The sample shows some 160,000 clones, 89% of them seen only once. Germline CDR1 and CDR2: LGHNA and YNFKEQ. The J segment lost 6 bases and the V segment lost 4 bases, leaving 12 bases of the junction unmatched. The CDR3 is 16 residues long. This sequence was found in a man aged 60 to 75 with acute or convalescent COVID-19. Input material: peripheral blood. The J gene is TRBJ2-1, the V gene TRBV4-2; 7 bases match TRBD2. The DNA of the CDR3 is TGTGCCAGCAGCCCGAACGGCGGGGGATTAGTCAATGAGCAGTTCTTC. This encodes CASSPNGGGLVNEQFF.